This passage covers 17 T cell receptor beta chains from one sample sequenced in a study of tumor-infiltrating lymphocytes in primary liver carcinoma. Total RNA (roughly 540 ng) served as template for TCR beta cDNA synthesis primed by a constant-region primer. Researchers made the TCR beta libraries by running three nested multiplex PCR rounds with slightly modified ARM-PCR. For about 11 cycles apiece, the opening two PCR rounds ran with TRBV1-TRBV30 forward primers and a C-beta reverse primer. TCRdb processed the multiplex PCR reads anew with MiXCR; each CDR3 protein has one entry. This table holds about 320,000 distinct CDR3 sequences, less than 75% found once. Blood RNA came from unsorted whole blood; germline DNA was also extracted. Material: peripheral blood. These TCRs come from a middle-aged man with primary liver carcinoma and hepatitis B virus infection.

This clonotype turned up a few times. J is TRBJ2-3 and V is TRBV12-3 or TRBV12-4, with TRBD2 matching 9 bases. Germline trimming cut 2 bases from V and 6 bases from J; bases unmatched to any gene: 9. CDR3 length: 16 residues. The CDR3 bases are TGTGCCAGCAGTTTAAGGATAGCGGGAGCCAGTGATACGCAGTATTTT. It yields the protein CASSLRIAGASDTQYF.

A few counts support this clonotype. This sequence joins TRBV5-4 and TRBJ2-3; D perhaps matches TRBD2 (6 bases). The CDR3 runs 15 residues. CDR1 and CDR2 from the germline V gene are SGHNT and YYREEE (reference sequence). The V end was cut by 4 bases, the J end by 3 bases, with 15 bases between. This CDR3 reads CASSPDAGFTDTQYF. In nucleotides, the CDR3 is TGTGCCAGCAGCCCCGACGCGGGGTTTACAGATACGCAGTATTTT. The whole variable domain, remainder taken from reference TRBV5-4 and TRBJ2-3, is ETGVTQSPTHLIKTRGQQVTLRCSSQSGHNTVSWYQQALGQGPQFIFQYYREEENGRGNFPPRFSGLQFPNYSSELNVNALELDDSALYLCASSPDAGFTDTQYFGPGTRLTVL.

Regarding this clonotype: Possible read error: a much larger clone is one base away. This sequence joins TRBV4-2 and TRBJ1-1, with a tentative D call TRBD1 (5 bases). The CDR3 totals 13 residues. The germline V gene has CDR1 LGHNA and CDR2 YNFKEQ. CDR3 sequence (DNA): TGTGACAGCAGCTCAGGGAAAGGCACTGAAGCTTTCTTT. Its protein is CDSSSGKGTEAFF.

Note on this clonotype: A read error is possible here, since a much larger clone lies one base away. This sequence joins TRBV6-1 and TRBJ2-7; D may be TRBD2 (6 bases). Germline CDR1 is MNHNS and CDR2 is SASEGT. This CDR3 spans 15 amino acids. V lost 6 bases to trimming and J lost 1 base, with 16 bases between them. This CDR3 reads CASRRLGTGSYEQYF. CDR3 in DNA: TGTGCCAGCAGGAGACTCGGGACTGGATCCTACGAGCAGTACTTC.

A remark on this clonotype: The conserved final phenylalanine or tryptophan is absent from the CDR3, which likely points to a read error. J is TRBJ2-1 and V is TRBV6-1; 8 nucleotides align to TRBD2. This CDR3 spans 15 amino acids. V gave up 3 bases and J gave up 1 base; unmatched junction bases: 2. From germline, CDR1 is MNHNS and CDR2 SASEGT. CDR3 sequence: CASSDGGRSYNEQFL. The CDR3 DNA reads as TGTGCCAGCAGTGACGGCGGGAGGTCCTACAATGAGCAGTTCCTC.

In the case of this clonotype: A much bigger clone sits one base away, suggesting this may be a read error. The chain links TRBV5-6 to TRBJ2-7; TRBD1 matches at 10 bases. This CDR3 has 15 residues. Germline CDR1 SGHDT, CDR2 YYEEEE. The CDR3 is CASSPLGTGEYGQYF. As DNA, the CDR3 is TGTGCCAGCAGCCCCCTCGGGACAGGGGAGTACGGGCAGTACTTC. Full variable domain (remainder filled in from reference TRBV5-6 and TRBJ2-7): DAGVTQSPTHLIKTRGQQVTLRCSPKSGHDTVSWYQQALGQGPQFIFQYYEEEERQRGNFPDRFSGHQFPNYSSELNVNALLLGDSALYLCASSPLGTGEYGQYFGPGTRLTVT.

Comments on this clonotype: A single base separates this from a much larger clone, so it may be a read error. The rearrangement links TRBV10-1 to TRBJ2-2, with D tentatively TRBD1 (5 bases). Germline assignment: CDR1 WNHNN and CDR2 SYGVQD (reference sequence). CDR3 length equals 12 residues. Trimming cost V 8 bases and J 6 bases, with 10 bases left between them. CDR3 sequence (DNA): TGCGCCAGCGGGGCCGACGCCGGGGAGCTGTTTTTT. As protein: CASGADAGELFF.

A word on this clonotype: This clone may be a read error of a much larger clone one base away. The CDR3 bases are TGTGCCAGCACCAAACCGGGGGGCCACATTGAAGCTTTCTTT. Translated, it gives CASTKPGGHIEAFF. The chain is built from TRBV6-5 and TRBJ1-1; tentatively, D is TRBD1 (6 bases). The CDR3 totals 14 residues. Germline CDR1 reads MNHEY; CDR2 reads SVGAGI. The V and J ends lost 7 bases and 7 bases respectively, with 19 bases between them.

Concerning this clonotype: Given a much more abundant clone one base away, this may be a read error. The V and J genes are TRBV6-6 and TRBJ1-3; weak D call: TRBD1 (6 bases). The germline CDR1 and CDR2 sequences are MNHNY and SVGAGI (reference sequence). V was pared by 8 bases and J by 0 bases, with 14 bases between. CDR3 length: 15 residues. CDR3 nucleotide sequence: TGTGCCAGCCGTCCGACAGGTCCCTCTGGAAACACCATATATTTT. Its protein product is CASRPTGPSGNTIYF.

With respect to this clonotype: A much larger clone lies one base from this, so it may be a read error. This chain connects TRBV5-6 to TRBJ1-5; D might be TRBD1 (5 bases). The CDR3 consists of 14 residues. CDR1 and CDR2 (germline): SGHDT, YYEEEE. CDR3 amino acids: CVSSLWTRDQPQHF. As DNA, the CDR3 is TGTGTCAGCAGCTTGTGGACCAGGGATCAGCCCCAGCATTTT.

Note on this clonotype: A much bigger clone sits one base away, suggesting this may be a read error. The V call is TRBV29-1, the J call TRBJ2-5; TRBD2 aligns across 15 bases. The trim removed 6 bases at V and 5 bases at J, leaving 7 bases unmatched. Germline assignment: CDR1 SQVTM and CDR2 ANQGSEA. The CDR3 runs 15 residues. The CDR3 here is CSVWTSGRAGETQYF. The CDR3 DNA sequence: TGCAGCGTATGGACTAGCGGGAGGGCCGGGGAGACCCAGTACTTC.

This clonotype was counted a few times. The rearrangement joins TRBV7-8 to TRBJ2-7; D is tentatively TRBD1 or TRBD2 (5 bases each). Trimming removed 5 bases at V and 3 bases at J, with 14 bases between. The CDR3 runs 14 residues. Germline V lookup: CDR1 SGHVS, CDR2 FQNEAQ. The CDR3 reads CASSATGTDYEQYF. CDR3 DNA sequence: TGTGCCAGCAGCGCCACCGGGACGGACTACGAGCAGTACTTC.

Comments on this clonotype: The junction and the germline gene differ at one end; a read error may be behind it. J is TRBJ2-7 and V is TRBV11-2; 8 bases align to TRBD2. The germline gives CDR1 SGHAT, CDR2 FQNNGV. The CDR3 runs 15 residues. The CDR3 region is CASSYAGTRLYGQYF. The CDR3 nucleotides read TGTGCTAGCAGCTACGCCGGGACTAGGCTCTACGGGCAGTACTTC.

Regarding this clonotype: It may be a read error: a sequence one base away is much more abundant. The chain employs TRBV28 and TRBJ1-5; the match to TRBD1 covers 9 bases. The ends lost 10 bases at V and 6 bases at J; junction bases unmatched: 13. The CDR3 runs to 15 residues. Per the germline V gene, CDR1 is MDHEN and CDR2 is SYDVKM. CDR3: CANRAGTGLIQPQHF. CDR3 coding DNA: TGTGCCAACAGAGCCGGGACAGGGCTTATTCAGCCCCAGCATTTT. Using reference TRBV28 and TRBJ1-5 for the parts outside the CDR3, the full variable domain is DVKVTQSSRYLVKRTGEKVFLECVQDMDHENMFWYRQDPGLGLRLIYFSYDVKMKEKGDIPEGYSVSREKKERFSLILESASTNQTSMYLCANRAGTGLIQPQHFGDGTRLSIL.

The chain combines TRBV11-2 with TRBJ2-1, with D tentatively TRBD2 (5 bases). The V gene's germline CDR1 is SGHAT and CDR2 FQNNGV. This CDR3 spans 14 amino acids. Trimming stripped 2 bases from V and 8 bases from J, with 13 bases between. CDR3 DNA sequence: TGTGCCAGCAGCTTACAAGTAGCGCCGGATGAGCAGTTCTTC. As protein: CASSLQVAPDEQFF.

This clonotype showed up many times. The rearrangement joins TRBV6-6 to TRBJ2-7; D assignment may be TRBD1 or TRBD2 (6 bases each). CDR3 length: 13 residues. Trimming pared 8 bases from V and 6 bases from J, leaving 17 bases between. Germline V gene data show CDR1 as MNHNY and CDR2 as SVGAGI (reference sequence). In DNA form, the CDR3 reads TGTGCCAGCGCTCTAGCTGGGGGGCGCGAGCAGTACTTC. This sequence encodes CASALAGGREQYF.

This clonotype has just a few counts. The CDR3 sequence: CASSQEGGGNLPYEQYF. CDR3 nucleotide sequence: TGCGCCAGCAGCCAAGAAGGAGGAGGGAATCTTCCCTACGAGCAGTACTTC. The chain combines TRBV4-1 with TRBJ2-7; possible D gene TRBD2, 6 bases. The germline V gene encodes CDR1 MGHRA and CDR2 YSYEKL. V shed 0 bases and J shed 2 bases, with 17 bases lying between them. CDR3 length: 17 amino acids.